This T cell receptor (beta chain) was sequenced in a study of metastatic and nonmetastatic thyroid tumors (dated by TCRdb to the early 2020s). With respect to the entire study: For patients with malignant and with benign thyroid disease, the researchers compared repertoires between peripheral blood samples and tumor or nodule tissue samples. The paper's findings and limits, for the study overall: In both blood and tumor samples, malignant tumors were reported to have significantly higher TCR beta diversity than benign nodules.

None of the patients had been given any treatment before thyroid surgery. The study retrospectively analysed patient clinical samples collected from about 2012 to 2019 using T-cell receptor beta sequencing. To note about this clone: The antigen this receptor binds is unknown. It has no much larger one-base neighbor in the sample; base qualities were not kept.

The method was PCR. Sequencing used an Illumina HiSeq 4000. The TCR beta-chain CDR3 region of each patient was profiled by high-throughput sequencing. On the authors' methods: CDR3 differences across clinicopathological groups were used to build a classifier for discriminating distant-metastatic papillary thyroid cancer patients. The Shannon index was used to measure repertoire diversity, and the Morisita-Horn index was used to measure how similar tumor and blood repertoires were. TCRdb reprocessing: public reads trimmed at Q25 with fastp, clones called with MiXCR, in-frame beta chains kept. The V and J calls come from TCRdb's annotation, not from the publication. The sample has approximately 7,600 clones on record, approximately 35% of them singletons. The top ten hold roughly 41% of the sample. V is shortened by 1 base, J by 1 base, and the region joining them spans 7 bases. There are 14 amino acids in the CDR3, from cysteine to phenylalanine inclusive. Only the CDR3 portion is preserved as DNA: 42 bases, with reading frame beginning at the first base. From a lookup of the germline V gene, CDR1 and CDR2 are MGHRA and YSYEKL.

The clonotype originates from a female donor with papillary thyroid cancer or a benign thyroid nodule (not recorded which). Some clones in this sample may be carry-over from other donors' samples. Sequencing was carried out using tumor tissue. This sequence uses TRBV4-1 and TRBJ1-1; the D gene is unclear. The CDR3 loop reads CASSQVDWNTEAFF. The bases are TGCGCCAGCAGCCAAGTTGATTGGAACACTGAAGCTTTCTTT.